The clone carrying this T cell receptor (beta chain) has a handful of counts. Its specificity is unknown. Germline assignment: CDR1 SGHTA and CDR2 FQGNSA. Trimming cost V 5 bases and J 3 bases, with 26 bases left between them. This CDR3 comprises 18 residues. The sample is drawn from a study of cytomegalovirus exposure and HLA in healthy donors. The study, taken as a whole, reports: 87-base-pair reads could not separate some V segments, including TRBV6-2 and TRBV6-3. Association of a missense DCLRE1C variant with TCR beta V- and J-gene trimming was reported in a later analysis. In a later analysis, the majority of CMV-associated beta chains seemingly showed HLA restriction.

60 Vbeta and 13 Jbeta primers were used in PCR. The repertoire was sequenced with immunoSEQ multiplex PCR; TCRdb's copy has only in-frame clones and lacks some. The table records 120,000 or so clones, 65% to 85% of them present only once. The chain is built from TRBV7-2 and TRBJ2-7; possibly TRBD2 for D (5 bases). This receptor was identified in a man in his fifties or sixties in good health and CMV-seropositive. Sequences were obtained from PBMCs. DNA of the CDR3: TGTGCCAGCAGCGTTTATACGCCCGAGTCGGATCGGGGCTACGAGCAGTACTTC. Its protein is CASSVYTPESDRGYEQYF.